The 16 T cell receptor beta chains reported below all come from one sample, sequenced in a study of Graves' ophthalmopathy and Graves' hyperthyroidism. Scientists amplified the TCR beta CDR3 regions from RNA transcripts. HTBI primers served in a first-round RT-PCR, which a second-round multiplex PCR followed. From the multiplex PCR reads, TCRdb called clonotypes with MiXCR, one entry per CDR3 protein. The sample shows about 25,000 distinct CDR3 sequences, 48% of them seen only once. The sample comprised peripheral blood. The receptors derive from an adult woman with stable Graves' hyperthyroidism.

This clonotype was recorded many times. The V gene is TRBV5-1, the J gene TRBJ2-5; D gene unclear. Germline V gene lookup returns CDR1 SGHRS and CDR2 YFSETQ. The CDR3 contains 12 residues. The V end lost 0 bases, the J end lost 0 bases, and 0 bases lay between the germline ends. The CDR3 nucleotides are TGCGCCAGCAGCTTGGACCAAGAGACCCAGTACTTC. Protein: CASSLDQETQYF.

The J gene is TRBJ2-7, the V gene TRBV19; D possibly corresponds to TRBD2 (5 bases). This CDR3 contains 12 residues. V was trimmed by 3 bases and J by 7 bases, leaving 10 bases between them. The germline V gene has CDR1 LNHDA and CDR2 SQIVND (reference sequence). The CDR3: CASSIYRGEQYF. CDR3 DNA: TGTGCCAGTAGTATTTACCGGGGAGAGCAGTACTTC.

The chain is built from TRBV20-1 and TRBJ2-7; D is unclear. Germline assignment: CDR1 DFQATT and CDR2 SNEGSKA (reference sequence). The CDR3 has 14 residues. The V gene lost 6 bases and the J gene lost 1 base, with 16 bases spanning the gap. The DNA of the CDR3 is TGCAGTGCGCCCTTTCTCGCGGATTCCTACGAGCAGTACTTC. Its protein is CSAPFLADSYEQYF.

This clonotype was seen more than once but under ten times. A much larger clone sits a single nucleotide away, making a read error possible. The conserved final phenylalanine or tryptophan is absent from the CDR3, which likely points to a read error. The V gene is TRBV28, the J gene TRBJ2-3; 10 bases are shared with TRBD2. V was clipped by 6 bases and J by 6 bases; unmatched bases: 12. The CDR3 is made up of 16 amino acids. CDR1 and CDR2 from the germline V gene are MDHEN and SYDVKM. DNA for the CDR3: TGTGCCAGCAGAACAGCGGGAGGGCCTCCAGCGGATACGCAGTATCTT. This encodes CASRTAGGPPADTQYL.

This clonotype came up many times. This chain connects TRBV19 to TRBJ2-7; TRBD1 aligns across 8 bases. Germline V CDR1 and CDR2: LNHDA, SQIVND (reference sequence). V gave up 5 bases and J gave up 7 bases; unmatched junction bases: 7. This CDR3 is built from 13 residues. In DNA, the CDR3 is TGTGCCAGTAGTCAGGGGGCGGCGGGGGAGCAGTACTTC. Its protein product is CASSQGAAGEQYF. The entire variable domain, with the rest obtained from reference TRBV19 and TRBJ2-7, is as follows: DGGITQSPKYLFRKEGQNVTLSCEQNLNHDAMYWYRQDPGQGLRLIYYSQIVNDFQKGDIAEGYSVSREKKESFPLTVTSAQKNPTAFYLCASSQGAAGEQYFGPGTRLTVT.

The V call is TRBV2, the J call TRBJ1-4, with 7 positions matching TRBD1. The V segment lost 8 bases and the J segment 2 bases; nucleotides outside the gene matches: 14. Germline loops: CDR1 SNHLY, CDR2 FYNNEI. The CDR3 loop spans 17 amino acids. The CDR3 sequence is CASARAGTASTNEKLFF. Written as DNA, the CDR3 is TGTGCCAGCGCTAGAGCCGGGACAGCCTCCACTAATGAAAAACTGTTTTTT.

This sequence joins TRBV7-2 and TRBJ2-1; TRBD1 matches at 8 bases. The CDR3 consists of 14 residues. With 1 base clipped from V and 9 bases from J, the junction kept 5 bases outside the gene matches. Per germline, CDR1 SGHTA and CDR2 FQGNSA. The CDR3 DNA reads as TGTGCCAGCAGCTTAGTAACAGGGGGTTGTGAGCAGTTCTTC. This translates into CASSLVTGGCEQFF. Variable domain in full (rest from reference TRBV7-2 and TRBJ2-1): GAGVSQSPSNKVTEKGKDVELRCDPISGHTALYWYRQSLGQGLEFLIYFQGNSAPDKSGLPSDRFSAERTGGSVSTLTIQRTQQEDSAVYLCASSLVTGGCEQFFGPGTRLTVL.

CDR3 sequence (DNA): TGTGCCAGCAGCGTAAAACTGGGCAGGGGGCGCGAAAACACCGGGGAGCTGTTTTTT. Translating gives CASSVKLGRGRENTGELFF. The chain links TRBV9 to TRBJ2-2; 8 nucleotides align to TRBD1. The germline gives CDR1 SGDLS, CDR2 YYNGEE. The V gene end was trimmed by 1 base and the J gene end by 2 bases; junction bases not matched to a gene: 13. The CDR3 is 19 residues long.

The chain uses TRBV2 and TRBJ2-3, with D unclear. The CDR3 spans 12 residues. The V and J ends lost 3 bases and 3 bases respectively, with 4 bases between them. Germline V gene lookup returns CDR1 SNHLY and CDR2 FYNNEI. The CDR3 is CASSDSTDTQYF. CDR3 coding DNA: TGTGCCAGCAGTGATAGTACAGATACGCAGTATTTT.

This rearrangement joins TRBV7-2 to TRBJ2-1; TRBD2 aligns across 14 bases. The CDR3 is made up of 16 amino acids. Looked up from germline, CDR1 is SGHTA and CDR2 is FQGNSA. Trimming at V came to 5 bases and at J to 2 bases, leaving 2 bases not matched to a gene. The CDR3 spells CASSQGLAGAYNEQFF. The CDR3 bases are TGTGCCAGCAGCCAGGGACTAGCGGGAGCCTACAATGAGCAGTTCTTC.

By share of the sample, this clonotype is medium-sized. V usage is TRBV2 and J usage is TRBJ2-7; 10 bases agree with TRBD2. Losses at the gene ends were 7 bases for V and 4 bases for J; bases not matched to a gene: 4. This CDR3 has 13 residues. CDR1 is SNHLY and CDR2 is FYNNEI in the germline V gene. CDR3 coding DNA: TGTGCCAGCACCTGGACTAGCGGATACGAGCAGTACTTC. Translated: CASTWTSGYEQYF.

Within the sample, this clonotype is medium-sized. CDR3 DNA: TGCAGTGCCCTCGGGGGGCGTGGTGAAGCTTTCTTT. This sequence encodes CSALGGRGEAFF. This chain uses TRBV20-1 with TRBJ1-1, with D possibly matching TRBD1 (6 bases). Per germline, CDR1 DFQATT and CDR2 SNEGSKA (reference sequence). The CDR3 is made up of 12 amino acids. V was clipped by 6 bases and J by 7 bases, with 15 bases between them.

This chain links TRBV6-5 with TRBJ2-7; TRBD1 matches at 7 bases. V was clipped by 0 bases and J by 2 bases; unmatched bases: 7. The CDR3 runs 16 residues. Germline CDR1 is MNHEY and CDR2 is SVGAGI. The CDR3 is CASSYSQDRTTYEQYF. CDR3 nucleotides: TGTGCCAGCAGTTACTCCCAGGACAGGACGACCTACGAGCAGTACTTC.

The J gene is TRBJ2-4, the V gene TRBV30; the match to TRBD2 covers 11 bases. This CDR3 contains 16 residues. Germline V gives CDR1 GTSNPN, CDR2 SVGIG (reference sequence). V trimming: 0 bases; J trimming: 9 bases; junction bases outside the gene matches: 10. CDR3 in DNA: TGTGCCTGGAGTGTACCTATAGCGGGAGGGGGGGGCATTCAGTACTTC. Translation gives CAWSVPIAGGGGIQYF.

V is TRBV20-1 and J is TRBJ2-7; 12 bases agree with TRBD2. The junction had 4 bases not matched to a gene; V was cut back by 0 bases and J by 4 bases. This CDR3 contains 15 residues. From germline, CDR1 is DFQATT and CDR2 SNEGSKA (reference sequence). CDR3 sequence (DNA): TGCAGTGCTAGAGATCAGACTAGCGGGAGTTACGAGCAGTACTTC. Protein product: CSARDQTSGSYEQYF.

V is TRBV11-2 and J is TRBJ2-7; D unresolved. CDR3 length: 14 residues. The germline V and J ends were trimmed by 2 bases and 3 bases, with 11 bases remaining between them. Germline V gives CDR1 SGHAT, CDR2 FQNNGV. The CDR3 loop is CASSLTLTGYEQYF. The DNA of the CDR3 is TGTGCCAGCAGCTTAACACTTACGGGCTACGAGCAGTACTTC.